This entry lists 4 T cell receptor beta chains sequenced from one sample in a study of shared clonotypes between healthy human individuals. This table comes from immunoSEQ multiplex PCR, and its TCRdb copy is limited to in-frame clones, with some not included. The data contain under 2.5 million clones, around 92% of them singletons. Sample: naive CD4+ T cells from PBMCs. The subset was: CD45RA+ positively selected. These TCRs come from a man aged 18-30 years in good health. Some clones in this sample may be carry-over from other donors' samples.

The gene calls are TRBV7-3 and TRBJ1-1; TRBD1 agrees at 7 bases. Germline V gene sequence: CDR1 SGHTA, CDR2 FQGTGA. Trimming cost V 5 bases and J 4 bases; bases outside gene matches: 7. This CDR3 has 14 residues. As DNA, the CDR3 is TGTGCCAGCAGCCCTCAGGGGGGTACCACTGAAGCTTTCTTT. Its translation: CASSPQGGTTEAFF.

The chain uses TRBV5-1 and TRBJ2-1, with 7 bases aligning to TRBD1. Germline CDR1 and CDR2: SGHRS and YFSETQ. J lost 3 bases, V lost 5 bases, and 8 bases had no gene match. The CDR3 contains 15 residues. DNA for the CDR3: TGCGCCAGCAGATGGGAAGGGGGCGGCTACAATGAGCAGTTCTTC. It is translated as CASRWEGGGYNEQFF.

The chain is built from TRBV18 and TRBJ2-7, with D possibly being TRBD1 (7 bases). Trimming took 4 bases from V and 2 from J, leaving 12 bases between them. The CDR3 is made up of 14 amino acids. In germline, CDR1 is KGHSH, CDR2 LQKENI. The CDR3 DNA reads TGTGCCAGCTCACGGGGGGACAGTACCTACGAGCAGTACTTC. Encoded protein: CASSRGDSTYEQYF. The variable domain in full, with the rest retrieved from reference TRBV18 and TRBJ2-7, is NAGVMQNPRHLVRRRGQEARLRCSPMKGHSHVYWYRQLPEEGLKFMVYLQKENIIDESGMPKERFSAEFPKEGPSILRIQQVVRGDSAAYFCASSRGDSTYEQYFGPGTRLTVT.

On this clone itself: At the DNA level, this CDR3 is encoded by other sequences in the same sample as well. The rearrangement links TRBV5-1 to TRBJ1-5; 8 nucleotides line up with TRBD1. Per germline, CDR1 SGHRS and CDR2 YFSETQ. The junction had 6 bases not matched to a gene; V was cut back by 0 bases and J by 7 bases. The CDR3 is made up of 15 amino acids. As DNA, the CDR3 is TGCGCCAGCAGCTTGGGGACAGGGAGGAACCAGCCCCAGCATTTT. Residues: CASSLGTGRNQPQHF.